This entry describes one T cell receptor beta chain. As yet, its antigen is unknown. This sample is drawn from a study of cytomegalovirus exposure and HLA in healthy donors. Across the whole study: Earlier, 100 million or so unique TCR beta sequences were recovered from around 180 million T cells by an analysis.

Findings and limits, study-wide: Among CMV-associated TCR beta chains, most appeared HLA-restricted in a later analysis. It was reported that the classifier diagnosed cytomegalovirus status with high specificity and sensitivity in both the original and validation cohorts. An assumption of roughly uniform sequencing depth across donors underlay the presence/absence analyses.

CDR1 is SNHLY, CDR2 FYNNEI, per germline. The CDR3 extends over 18 amino acids. V lost 5 bases to trimming and J lost 6 bases; unmatched junction nucleotides: 13. Primers: 60 Vbeta forward and 13 Jbeta reverse. The assay was immunoSEQ multiplex PCR, and TCRdb's table has in-frame clones only and misses some. The sample contains about 98,000 clones, around 74% of which appear only once. J is TRBJ2-1 and V is TRBV2, with 13 bases lining up with TRBD2. The receptor comes from a male donor in good health and CMV-seronegative. Sequencing was performed on PBMCs. CDR3 sequence (DNA): TGTGCCAGCAGTCCTCGTCGCCTCGGACTAGCGGGAGTCAATGAGCAGTTCTTC. Its translation is CASSPRRLGLAGVNEQFF.